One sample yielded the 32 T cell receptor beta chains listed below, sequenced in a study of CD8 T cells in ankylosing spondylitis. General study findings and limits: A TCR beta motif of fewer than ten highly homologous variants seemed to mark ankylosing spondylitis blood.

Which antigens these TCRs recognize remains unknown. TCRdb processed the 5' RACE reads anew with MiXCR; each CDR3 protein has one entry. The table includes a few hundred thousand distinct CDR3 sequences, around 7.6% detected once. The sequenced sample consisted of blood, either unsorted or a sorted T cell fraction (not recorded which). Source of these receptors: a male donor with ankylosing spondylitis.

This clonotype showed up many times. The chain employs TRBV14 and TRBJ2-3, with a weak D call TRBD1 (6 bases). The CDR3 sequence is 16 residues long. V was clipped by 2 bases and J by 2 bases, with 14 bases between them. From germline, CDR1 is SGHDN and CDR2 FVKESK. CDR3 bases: TGTGCCAGCAGCCAAATTCAGGGGCTCTACACAGATACGCAGTATTTT. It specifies CASSQIQGLYTDTQYF.

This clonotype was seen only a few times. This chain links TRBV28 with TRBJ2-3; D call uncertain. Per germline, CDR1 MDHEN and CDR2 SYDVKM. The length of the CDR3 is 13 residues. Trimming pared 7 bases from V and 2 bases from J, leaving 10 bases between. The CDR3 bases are TGTGCCAGCACTCCCGATGACACAGATACGCAGTATTTT. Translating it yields CASTPDDTDTQYF.

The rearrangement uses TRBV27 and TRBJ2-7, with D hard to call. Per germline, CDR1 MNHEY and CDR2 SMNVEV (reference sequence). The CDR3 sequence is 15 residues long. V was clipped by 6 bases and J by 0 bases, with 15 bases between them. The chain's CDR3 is CASSIEAGNSYEQYF. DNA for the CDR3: TGTGCCAGCAGCATAGAGGCTGGCAACTCCTACGAGCAGTACTTC.

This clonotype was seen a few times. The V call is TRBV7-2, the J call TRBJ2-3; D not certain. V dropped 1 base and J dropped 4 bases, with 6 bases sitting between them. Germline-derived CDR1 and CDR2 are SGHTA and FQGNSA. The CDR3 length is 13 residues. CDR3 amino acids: CASSLGTADTQYF. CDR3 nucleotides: TGTGCCAGCAGCTTAGGTACCGCAGATACGCAGTATTTT.

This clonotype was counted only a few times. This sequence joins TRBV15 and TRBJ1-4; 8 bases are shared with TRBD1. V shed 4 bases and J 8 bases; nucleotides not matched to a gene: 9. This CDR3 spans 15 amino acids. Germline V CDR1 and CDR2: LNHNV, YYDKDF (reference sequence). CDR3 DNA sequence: TGTGCCACCAGCACCCGACAGGGGATCGGAGAAAAACTGTTTTTT. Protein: CATSTRQGIGEKLFF.

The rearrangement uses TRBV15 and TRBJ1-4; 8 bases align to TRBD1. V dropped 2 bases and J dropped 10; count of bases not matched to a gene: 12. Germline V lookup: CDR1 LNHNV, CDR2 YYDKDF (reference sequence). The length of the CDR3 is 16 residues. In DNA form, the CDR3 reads TGTGCCACCAGCAGACATACCCCCGGGACAGGCGGAAAACTGTTTTTT. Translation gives CATSRHTPGTGGKLFF.

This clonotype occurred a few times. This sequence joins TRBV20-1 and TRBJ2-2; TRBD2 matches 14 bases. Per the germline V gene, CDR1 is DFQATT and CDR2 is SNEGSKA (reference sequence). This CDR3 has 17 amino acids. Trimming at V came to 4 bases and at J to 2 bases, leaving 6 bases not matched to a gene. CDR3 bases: TGCAGTGCTAAGGGACTAGCGGGAGCGATTAACACCGGGGAGCTGTTTTTT. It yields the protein CSAKGLAGAINTGELFF.

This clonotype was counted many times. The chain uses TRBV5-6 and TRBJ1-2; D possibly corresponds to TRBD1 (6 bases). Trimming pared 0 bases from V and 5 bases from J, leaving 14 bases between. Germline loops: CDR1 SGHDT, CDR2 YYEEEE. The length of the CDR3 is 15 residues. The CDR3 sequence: CASSLGQGRLYGYTF. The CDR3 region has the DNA TGTGCCAGCAGCTTGGGTCAGGGGCGCTTGTATGGCTACACCTTC. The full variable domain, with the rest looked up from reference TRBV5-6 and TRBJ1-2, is DAGVTQSPTHLIKTRGQQVTLRCSPKSGHDTVSWYQQALGQGPQFIFQYYEEEERQRGNFPDRFSGHQFPNYSSELNVNALLLGDSALYLCASSLGQGRLYGYTFGSGTRLTVV.

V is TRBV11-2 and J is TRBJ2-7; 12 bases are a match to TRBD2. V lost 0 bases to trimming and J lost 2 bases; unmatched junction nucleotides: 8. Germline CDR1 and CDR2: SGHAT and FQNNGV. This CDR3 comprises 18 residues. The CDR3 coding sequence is TGTGCCAGCAGCTTAGAACCTAGCGGGAGGGCCCTTCCCTACGAGCAGTACTTC. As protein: CASSLEPSGRALPYEQYF.

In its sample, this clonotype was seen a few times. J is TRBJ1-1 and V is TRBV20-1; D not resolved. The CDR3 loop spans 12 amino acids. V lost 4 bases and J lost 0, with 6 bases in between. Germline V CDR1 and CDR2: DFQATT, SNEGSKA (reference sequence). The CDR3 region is CSATYMNTEAFF. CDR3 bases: TGCAGTGCTACATACATGAACACTGAAGCTTTCTTT.

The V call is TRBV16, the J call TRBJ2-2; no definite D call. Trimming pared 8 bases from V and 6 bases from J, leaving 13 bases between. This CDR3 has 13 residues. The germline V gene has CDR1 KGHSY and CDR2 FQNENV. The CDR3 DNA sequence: TGTGCCAGCCAATCTAAGCTTTCCGGGGAGCTGTTTTTT. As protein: CASQSKLSGELFF.

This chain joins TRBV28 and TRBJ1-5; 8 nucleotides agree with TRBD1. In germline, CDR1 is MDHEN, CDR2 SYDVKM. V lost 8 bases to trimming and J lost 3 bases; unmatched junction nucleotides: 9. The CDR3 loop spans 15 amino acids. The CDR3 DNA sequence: TGTGCCAGCCAACCTAGGACAGGGCTCAATCAGCCCCAGCATTTT. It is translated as CASQPRTGLNQPQHF.

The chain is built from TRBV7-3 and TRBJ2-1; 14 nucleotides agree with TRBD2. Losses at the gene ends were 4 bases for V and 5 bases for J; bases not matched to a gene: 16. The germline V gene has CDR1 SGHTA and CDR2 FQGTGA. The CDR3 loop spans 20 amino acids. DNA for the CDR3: TGTGCCAGCAGCTCACAACCTCCCGGGACTAGCGGGAGACTAGACAATGAGCAGTTCTTC. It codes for CASSSQPPGTSGRLDNEQFF.

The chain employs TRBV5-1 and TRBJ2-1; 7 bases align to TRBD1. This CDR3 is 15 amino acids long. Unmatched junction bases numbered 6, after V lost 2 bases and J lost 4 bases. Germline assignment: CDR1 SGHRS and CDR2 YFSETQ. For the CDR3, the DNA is TGCGCCAGCAGCTTAACAGGGGTGGATTACAATGAGCAGTTCTTC. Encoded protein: CASSLTGVDYNEQFF. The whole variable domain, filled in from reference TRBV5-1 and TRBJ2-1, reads KAGVTQTPRYLIKTRGQQVTLSCSPISGHRSVSWYQQTPGQGLQFLFEYFSETQRNKGNFPGRFSGRQFSNSRSEMNVSTLELGDSALYLCASSLTGVDYNEQFFGPGTRLTVL.

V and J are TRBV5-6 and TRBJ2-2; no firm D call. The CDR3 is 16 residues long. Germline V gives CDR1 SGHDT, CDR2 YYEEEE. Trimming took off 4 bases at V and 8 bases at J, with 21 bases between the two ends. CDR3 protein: CASSPAARIVAGELFF. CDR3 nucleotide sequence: TGTGCCAGCAGCCCCGCGGCCCGCATAGTGGCGGGGGAGCTGTTTTTT.

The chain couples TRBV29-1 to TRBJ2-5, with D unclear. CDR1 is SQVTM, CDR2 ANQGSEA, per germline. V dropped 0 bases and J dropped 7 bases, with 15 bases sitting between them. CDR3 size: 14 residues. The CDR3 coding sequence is TGCAGCGTTGAAGATCTGCGGAGTTCAAGGACCCAGTACTTC. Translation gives CSVEDLRSSRTQYF.

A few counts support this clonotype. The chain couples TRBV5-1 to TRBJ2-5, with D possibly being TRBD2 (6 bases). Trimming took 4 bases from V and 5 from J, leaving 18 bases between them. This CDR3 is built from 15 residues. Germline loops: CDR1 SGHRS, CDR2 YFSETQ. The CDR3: CASSPGAGGGETQYF. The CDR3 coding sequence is TGCGCCAGCAGCCCCGGGGCAGGCGGAGGGGAGACCCAGTACTTC.

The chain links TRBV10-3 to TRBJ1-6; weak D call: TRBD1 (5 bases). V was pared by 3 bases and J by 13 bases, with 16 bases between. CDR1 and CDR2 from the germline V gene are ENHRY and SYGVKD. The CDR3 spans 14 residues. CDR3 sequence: CAISDRGRPFPLHF. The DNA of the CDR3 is TGTGCCATCAGTGACCGGGGACGCCCTTTCCCCCTCCACTTT.

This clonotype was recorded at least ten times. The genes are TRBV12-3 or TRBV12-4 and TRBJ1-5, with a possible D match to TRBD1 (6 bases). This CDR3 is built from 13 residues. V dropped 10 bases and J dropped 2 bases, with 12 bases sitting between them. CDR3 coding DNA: TGTGCCACCAACGGGGGGCGCAATCAGCCCCAGCATTTT. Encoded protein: CATNGGRNQPQHF.

In DNA, the CDR3 is TGTGCCAGCAGCCAGGCCGGGACAGGCAAAAACATTCAGTACTTC. Amino acid sequence: CASSQAGTGKNIQYF. The V gene is TRBV14, the J gene TRBJ2-4; 8 nucleotides agree with TRBD1. Germline V lookup: CDR1 SGHDN, CDR2 FVKESK. With 3 bases clipped from V and 3 bases from J, the junction kept 4 bases outside the gene matches. The CDR3 consists of 15 residues. Based on the CDR3 plus reference TRBV14 and TRBJ2-4, the full variable domain is EAGVTQFPSHSVIEKGQTVTLRCDPISGHDNLYWYRRVMGKEIKFLLHFVKESKQDESGMPNNRFLAERTGGTYSTLKVQPAELEDSGVYFCASSQAGTGKNIQYFGAGTRLSVL.

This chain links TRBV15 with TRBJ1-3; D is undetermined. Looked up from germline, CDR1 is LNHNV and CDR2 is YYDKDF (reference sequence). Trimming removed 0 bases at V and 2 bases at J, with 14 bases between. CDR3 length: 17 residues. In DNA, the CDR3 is TGTGCCACCAGCAGAGAAATGCGCCAGAAGGCTGGAAACACCATATATTTT. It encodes CATSREMRQKAGNTIYF.

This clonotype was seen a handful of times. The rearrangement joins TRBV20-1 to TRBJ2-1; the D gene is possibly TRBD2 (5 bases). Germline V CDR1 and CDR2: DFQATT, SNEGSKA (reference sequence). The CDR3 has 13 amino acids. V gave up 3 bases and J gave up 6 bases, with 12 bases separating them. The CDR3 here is CSASLAPGNEQFF. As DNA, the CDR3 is TGCAGTGCTAGTTTAGCGCCGGGCAATGAGCAGTTCTTC.

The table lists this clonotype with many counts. CDR3 in amino acids: CASNSLLSSYNEQFF. CDR3 bases: TGTGCCAGCAATTCTTTACTGAGCTCCTACAATGAGCAGTTCTTC. The chain joins TRBV2 to TRBJ2-1; D uncertain. Germline-derived CDR1 and CDR2 are SNHLY and FYNNEI. Trimming removed 7 bases from V and 0 bases from J, with 13 bases in between. The CDR3 contains 15 residues. The variable domain in full, completed from reference TRBV2 and TRBJ2-1, reads EPEVTQTPSHQVTQMGQEVILRCVPISNHLYFYWYRQILGQKVEFLVSFYNNEISEKSEIFDDQFSVERPDGSNFTLKIRSTKLEDSAMYFCASNSLLSSYNEQFFGPGTRLTVL.

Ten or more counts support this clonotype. CDR3 DNA: TGCGCCAGCAGCTTGACAGGGAGTAGGCCAGATACGCAGTATTTT. It translates to CASSLTGSRPDTQYF. The chain links TRBV5-1 to TRBJ2-3; possible D gene TRBD1, 6 bases. This CDR3 is 15 amino acids long. Germline-derived CDR1 and CDR2 are SGHRS and YFSETQ. Trimming removed 1 base at V and 4 bases at J, with 13 bases between.

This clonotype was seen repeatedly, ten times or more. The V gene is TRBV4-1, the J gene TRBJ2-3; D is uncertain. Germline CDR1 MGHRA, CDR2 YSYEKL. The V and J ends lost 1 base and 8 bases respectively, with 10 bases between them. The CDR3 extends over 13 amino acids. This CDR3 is CASSQVGLTTQYF. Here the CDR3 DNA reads TGCGCCAGCAGCCAAGTCGGCCTCACTACGCAGTATTTT.

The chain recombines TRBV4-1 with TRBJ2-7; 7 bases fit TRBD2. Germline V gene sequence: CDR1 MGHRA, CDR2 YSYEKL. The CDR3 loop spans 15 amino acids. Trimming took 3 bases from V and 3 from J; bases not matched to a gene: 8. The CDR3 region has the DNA TGCGCCAGCAGCCACGAGCGGGGCCGAAACTACGAGCAGTACTTC. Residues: CASSHERGRNYEQYF.

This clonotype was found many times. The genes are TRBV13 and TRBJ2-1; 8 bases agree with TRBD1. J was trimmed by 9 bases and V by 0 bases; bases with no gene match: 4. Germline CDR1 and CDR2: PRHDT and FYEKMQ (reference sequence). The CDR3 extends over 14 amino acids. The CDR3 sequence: CASSLGGQGSEQFF. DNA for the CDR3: TGTGCCAGCAGCTTAGGTGGACAGGGCAGTGAGCAGTTCTTC. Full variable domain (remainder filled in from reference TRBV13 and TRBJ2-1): AAGVIQSPRHLIKEKRETATLKCYPIPRHDTVYWYQQGPGQDPQFLISFYEKMQSDKGSIPDRFSAQQFSDYHSELNMSSLELGDSALYFCASSLGGQGSEQFFGPGTRLTVL.

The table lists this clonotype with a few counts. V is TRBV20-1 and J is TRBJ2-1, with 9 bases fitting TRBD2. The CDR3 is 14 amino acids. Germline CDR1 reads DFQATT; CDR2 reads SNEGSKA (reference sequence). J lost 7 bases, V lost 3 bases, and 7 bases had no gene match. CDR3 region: CSARRLAGWNEQFF. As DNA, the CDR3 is TGCAGTGCTAGGAGGCTAGCGGGATGGAATGAGCAGTTCTTC.

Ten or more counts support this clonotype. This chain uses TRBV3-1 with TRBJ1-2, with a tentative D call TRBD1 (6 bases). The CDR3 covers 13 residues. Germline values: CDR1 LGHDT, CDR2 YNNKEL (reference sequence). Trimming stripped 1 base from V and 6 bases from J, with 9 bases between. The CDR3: CASSQGRGNGYTF. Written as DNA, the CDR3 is TGTGCCAGCAGCCAAGGGAGGGGGAATGGCTACACCTTC.

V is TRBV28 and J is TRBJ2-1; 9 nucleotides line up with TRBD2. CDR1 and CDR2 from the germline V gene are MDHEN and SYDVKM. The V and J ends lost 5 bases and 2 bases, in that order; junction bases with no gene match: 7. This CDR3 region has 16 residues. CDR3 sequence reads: CASSVRSGRTYNEQFF. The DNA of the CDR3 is TGTGCCAGCAGTGTCCGTAGCGGGAGAACCTACAATGAGCAGTTCTTC.

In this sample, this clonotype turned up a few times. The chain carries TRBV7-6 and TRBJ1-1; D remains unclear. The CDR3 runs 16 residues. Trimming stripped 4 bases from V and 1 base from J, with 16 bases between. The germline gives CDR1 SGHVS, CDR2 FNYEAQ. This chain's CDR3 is CASSSVQIGRNTEAFF. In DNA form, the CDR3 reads TGTGCCAGCAGCTCCGTTCAGATAGGGCGGAACACTGAAGCTTTCTTT.

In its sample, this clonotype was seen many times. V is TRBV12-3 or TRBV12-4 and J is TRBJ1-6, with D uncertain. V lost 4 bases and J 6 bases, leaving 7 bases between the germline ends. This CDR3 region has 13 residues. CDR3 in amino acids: CASSSVLNSPLHF. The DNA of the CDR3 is TGTGCCAGCAGTTCCGTTCTTAATTCACCCCTCCACTTT.